This paragraph covers one T cell receptor (beta chain) sequence. These data originate in a study of cytomegalovirus exposure and HLA in healthy donors. The PCR contained 60 Vbeta and 13 Jbeta primers. Assay: immunoSEQ multiplex PCR; the TCRdb copy retains only in-frame clones and omits some. The table records 110,000 to 150,000 clones, about 81% of them present only once. Germline V CDR1 and CDR2: SGHRS, YFSETQ. The CDR3 runs 15 residues. V lost 0 bases to trimming and J lost 10 bases, with 14 bases between them. The source is a young man in good health and CMV-seronegative. Source material: PBMCs. V gene TRBV5-1 combines with J gene TRBJ1-6; D is unresolved. The DNA for the CDR3 is TGCGCCAGCAGCTTGGAGTTCGGCCGAGGCTCACCCCTCCACTTT. This encodes CASSLEFGRGSPLHF.